This T cell receptor (beta chain) stems from a study of cytomegalovirus exposure and HLA in healthy donors. Overall study: The same platform was used for the 110 or so validation repertoires as for the approximately 630 first-cohort repertoires, as reported in a later analysis.

The length of the CDR3 is 13 residues. Germline V CDR1 and CDR2: SEHNR, FQNEAQ (reference sequence). Trimming at V came to 5 bases and at J to 2 bases, leaving 2 bases not matched to a gene. Concerning this clone: Its antigen is unknown.

The study's findings and limits: Roughly 170 TCR beta chains were listed as cytomegalovirus-associated.

The protocol was immunoSEQ multiplex PCR, while the TCRdb copy is restricted to in-frame clones and leaves out a portion. The table includes 250,000 to 300,000 clones, approximately 86% detected once. The sequenced sample consisted of PBMCs. The sequence derives from a woman younger than 35 in good health and CMV-seronegative. The V and J genes are TRBV7-9 and TRBJ1-2; 7 bases are shared with TRBD1. In nucleotides, the CDR3 is TGTGCCAGCAGCCCACAGGGGAACTATGGCTACACCTTC. Translating it yields CASSPQGNYGYTF.